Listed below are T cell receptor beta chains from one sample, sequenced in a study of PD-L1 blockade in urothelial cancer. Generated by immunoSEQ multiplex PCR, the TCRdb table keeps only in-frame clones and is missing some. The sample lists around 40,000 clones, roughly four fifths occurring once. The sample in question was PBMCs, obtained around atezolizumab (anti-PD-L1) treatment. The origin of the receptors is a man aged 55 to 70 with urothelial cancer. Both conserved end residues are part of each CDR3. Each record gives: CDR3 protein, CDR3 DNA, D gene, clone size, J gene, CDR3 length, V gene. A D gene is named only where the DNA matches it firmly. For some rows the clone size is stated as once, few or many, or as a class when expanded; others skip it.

cdr3_aa: CASSALLATYYEQYF
cdr3_nt: TGTGCCAGCAGCGCTTTACTGGCGACTTACTACGAGCAGTACTTC
d_call: .
clone_size: .
j_call: TRBJ2-7
cdr3_length: 15
v_call: TRBV6-1

cdr3_aa: CASSLGTGGGGYTF
cdr3_nt: TGTGCCAGCAGCTTGGGGACAGGAGGGGGTGGCTACACCTTC
d_call: TRBD1
clone_size: .
j_call: TRBJ1-2
cdr3_length: 14
v_call: TRBV5-5

cdr3_aa: CSVEVDRGRTDTQYF
cdr3_nt: TGCAGCGTTGAAGTAGACAGGGGGAGGACAGATACGCAGTATTTT
d_call: TRBD1
clone_size: .
j_call: TRBJ2-3
cdr3_length: 15
v_call: TRBV29-1

cdr3_aa: CATSSGGTKNEQFF
cdr3_nt: TGCGCCACCTCGAGCGGGGGGACGAAGAATGAGCAGTTCTTC
d_call: TRBD2
clone_size: few
j_call: TRBJ2-1
cdr3_length: 14
v_call: TRBV5-1

cdr3_aa: CASSEDRDQPQHF
cdr3_nt: TGTGCCAGCAGTGAGGACAGGGACCAGCCCCAGCATTTT
d_call: TRBD1
clone_size: .
j_call: TRBJ1-5
cdr3_length: 13
v_call: TRBV2

cdr3_aa: CASRSTGGSGELFF
cdr3_nt: TGTGCCAGCAGAAGTACAGGGGGGTCCGGGGAGCTGTTTTTT
d_call: TRBD1
clone_size: .
j_call: TRBJ2-2
cdr3_length: 14
v_call: TRBV6-1

cdr3_aa: CASLLAAYNEQFF
cdr3_nt: TGTGCCTCTCTGCTAGCGGCGTACAATGAGCAGTTCTTC
d_call: TRBD2
clone_size: .
j_call: TRBJ2-1
cdr3_length: 13
v_call: TRBV6-6

cdr3_aa: CASSYSGGELFF
cdr3_nt: TGTGCCAGCAGTTACTCCGGTGGGGAGCTGTTTTTT
d_call: .
clone_size: .
j_call: TRBJ2-2
cdr3_length: 12
v_call: TRBV6-5

cdr3_aa: CASSLLAAQETQYF
cdr3_nt: TGTGCCAGCAGCTTACTAGCGGCGCAAGAGACCCAGTACTTC
d_call: TRBD2
clone_size: .
j_call: TRBJ2-5
cdr3_length: 14
v_call: TRBV7-2

cdr3_aa: CASSSGTANTEAFF
cdr3_nt: TGTGCCAGCAGTTCCGGGACAGCAAACACTGAAGCTTTCTTT
d_call: TRBD1
clone_size: .
j_call: TRBJ1-1
cdr3_length: 14
v_call: TRBV6-1